One TCR beta chain is described in this entry. The sample is drawn from a study of shared clonotypes between healthy human individuals. Study context: Samples came from a couple of female and a few male donors aged 18 to 49.

CDR1 MDHEN and CDR2 SYDVKM come from the germline V gene. The CDR3 has 15 amino acids. J was trimmed by 3 bases and V by 4 bases; bases with no gene match: 7. An even split of each subset's genomic DNA across several immunoSEQ plates was performed. Repertoires were generated with immunoSEQ multiplex PCR, while TCRdb's copy carries only in-frame clones and drops some. In the table there are fewer than 2.5 million clones, approximately 94% of which are singletons. This TCR was recovered from a man aged 18-30 years in good health. Some clones in this sample may be carry-over from other donors' samples. The gene calls are TRBV28 and TRBJ2-3, with TRBD2 matching 7 bases. The specimen was naive CD4+ T cells from PBMCs. Documented subset: CD45RA+ positively selected. The CDR3 sequence is CASSSLAERTDTQYF. As DNA, the CDR3 is TGTGCCAGCAGTTCTCTAGCGGAGCGGACAGATACGCAGTATTTT.